The source of this T cell receptor (beta chain) is a study of cytomegalovirus exposure and HLA in healthy donors. Primers for the PCR totalled 60 Vbeta and 13 Jbeta. Assay: immunoSEQ multiplex PCR; the TCRdb copy retains only in-frame clones and omits some. This table has 130,000 or so clones, more than 8% appearing once. The sequence derives from a man aged 35 to 55 in good health and CMV-seronegative. The sequenced sample was PBMCs.

This chain's CDR3 is CASSLDWAGQPQHF. In nucleotides, the CDR3 is TGTGCCAGCAGCTTAGATTGGGCCGGTCAGCCCCAGCATTTT. This chain joins TRBV11-2 and TRBJ1-5, with D hard to call. The CDR3 loop spans 14 amino acids. Trimming removed 0 bases from V and 6 bases from J, with 9 bases in between. CDR1 and CDR2 (germline): SGHAT, FQNNGV.